This T cell receptor beta chain originates from a study of T-cell reconstitution after alpha-beta-depleted transplantation in children. Study-level findings and limits: For some patients, TCRbeta diversity was high at day 60 because of recipient T cells and thymic progenitors that survived.

TCRbeta library preparation incorporated unique molecular identifiers. MiXCR, applied by TCRdb to the PCR reads, yields one record per CDR3 protein. This sample has fewer than 750,000 distinct CDR3 sequences; 27% occur once, and the top ten carry approximately 39%. Germline assignment: CDR1 SGHRS and CDR2 YFSETQ. The V segment lost 3 bases and the J segment 5 bases; nucleotides outside the gene matches: 8. The CDR3 totals 16 residues. About this clonotype itself: Its target is unknown.

This receptor was taken from a boy in the first two years of life with Wiskott-Aldrich syndrome, due to receive a stem cell transplant. Here the sequenced sample was PBMCs, taken before TCRalphabeta/CD19-depleted stem cell transplant. This chain links TRBV5-1 with TRBJ2-2, with 9 bases matching TRBD1. This CDR3 reads CASSWTGAPRTGELFF. The CDR3 nucleotides read TGCGCCAGCAGCTGGACAGGGGCGCCGCGGACCGGGGAGCTGTTTTTT.